The 5 T cell receptor beta chains below were found in one sample sequenced in a study of Graves' ophthalmopathy and Graves' hyperthyroidism. Amplified material comprised TCR beta CDR3 regions derived from RNA transcripts. An opening RT-PCR round employed HTBI primers and preceded a second-round multiplex PCR. TCRdb processed the multiplex PCR reads anew with MiXCR; each CDR3 protein has one entry. The table lists about 210,000 distinct CDR3 sequences, under 30% of them singletons. The specimen was peripheral blood. Receptors originate from a man between 50 and 59 years old with Graves' ophthalmopathy.

The V and J genes are TRBV7-3 and TRBJ2-7; a possible D gene is TRBD1 (5 bases). Germline CDR1 and CDR2: SGHTA and FQGTGA. The CDR3 runs to 13 residues. V shed 5 bases and J shed 1 base, with 9 bases lying between them. The CDR3 region is CASSQDNSYEQYF. CDR3 sequence (DNA): TGTGCCAGCAGCCAGGACAATTCCTACGAGCAGTACTTC.

Ten or more counts support this clonotype. V is TRBV29-1 and J is TRBJ1-1; D may be TRBD1 (5 bases). The germline V gene encodes CDR1 SQVTM and CDR2 ANQGSEA. Trimming pared 1 base from V and 6 bases from J, leaving 9 bases between. CDR3 length: 12 residues. In DNA form, the CDR3 reads TGCAGCGTTGAAGGTAGGGGCGCTGAAGCTTTCTTT. As protein: CSVEGRGAEAFF.

This clonotype showed up many times. The gene calls are TRBV24-1 and TRBJ2-5; no definite D call. V was trimmed by 1 base and J by 5 bases, leaving 10 bases between them. Germline lookup yields CDR1 KGHDR and CDR2 SFDVKD. The CDR3 spans 14 residues. The CDR3 protein is CATSDFRSAETQYF. CDR3 in DNA: TGTGCCACCAGTGATTTCCGGAGCGCGGAGACCCAGTACTTC.

This clonotype occurred many times. The chain is built from TRBV20-1 and TRBJ2-5, with D maybe TRBD1 (6 bases). Germline V gene lookup returns CDR1 DFQATT and CDR2 SNEGSKA (reference sequence). The CDR3 extends over 14 amino acids. The V and J ends lost 1 base and 0 bases respectively, with 9 bases between them. The CDR3: CSARGPGDQETQYF. The CDR3 DNA reads as TGCAGTGCTAGAGGTCCAGGGGACCAAGAGACCCAGTACTTC.

The genes are TRBV6-2 or TRBV6-3 and TRBJ1-5; no clear D gene. CDR3 length equals 14 residues. The V end lost 0 bases, the J end lost 11 bases, and 14 bases lay between the germline ends. Germline CDR1 is MNHEY and CDR2 is SVGEGT. CDR3 sequence: CASSYSIEGSAQHF. The CDR3 DNA reads TGTGCCAGCAGTTACTCCATCGAAGGTTCAGCCCAGCATTTT.